These T cell receptor beta chains were read from a single sample in a study of beta chain features in type 1 diabetes. The table came from immunoSEQ multiplex PCR; TCRdb's copy has only in-frame clones and leaves some out. This table holds about 620,000 clones, around 15% found once. Sequenced: naive CD4+ T cells from blood. The origin of the receptors is a man between 18 and 29 years old in good health. Each CDR3 is given with its conserved first and last residue. The D gene is left open where the match is weak. Clone size appears in some rows only: once, few, many, or a class for an expanded clone.

J gene | clone size | V gene | D gene | CDR3 protein | CDR3 DNA
TRBJ1-5 | NA | TRBV28 | TRBD1 | CASSRSGTGNQPQHF | TGTGCCAGCAGTAGATCGGGGACAGGAAATCAGCCCCAGCATTTT
TRBJ2-5 | NA | TRBV7-6 | TRBD1 | CASSLVGTGRETQYF | TGTGCCAGCAGCTTAGTCGGGACAGGGAGGGAGACCCAGTACTTC
TRBJ1-1 | NA | TRBV25-1 | TRBD1 | CASSAGQTEAFF | TGTGCCAGCAGTGCGGGACAGACTGAAGCTTTCTTT
TRBJ2-5 | few | TRBV7-9 | TRBD1 | CASSRPRGLETQYF | TGTGCCAGCAGCCGCCCGAGGGGGCTGGAGACCCAGTACTTC
TRBJ2-5 | NA | TRBV28 | TRBD1 | CASSLPTGIQETQYF | TGTGCCAGCAGCCTACCGACAGGGATCCAAGAGACCCAGTACTTC
TRBJ2-1 | NA | TRBV5-1 | NA | CASSLAAEPRVF | TGCGCCAGCAGCTTGGCGGCCGAGCCTCGGGTCTTC
TRBJ1-5 | once | TRBV10-3 | TRBD1 | CAISETGTGGEAQHF | TGTGCCATCAGTGAAACCGGGACAGGGGGCGAGGCCCAGCATTTT
TRBJ2-2 | NA | TRBV11-2 | TRBD2 | CASSYVAGDWTGELFF | TGTGCCAGCAGCTATGTAGCGGGAGACTGGACCGGGGAGCTGTTTTTT
TRBJ1-1 | once | TRBV7-2 | TRBD1 | CASSPSGQGRESTFF | TGTGCCAGCAGCCCCTCGGGACAGGGGCGCGAGTCAACTTTCTTT
TRBJ2-4 | NA | TRBV7-2 | NA | CASSFTGRAAKNIQYF | TGTGCCAGCAGCTTCACGGGCCGCGCGGCCAAAAACATTCAGTACTTC
TRBJ2-3 | few | TRBV10-3 | NA | CAINLRDTDTQYF | TGTGCCATCAACCTCAGGGACACAGATACGCAGTATTTT
TRBJ2-2 | NA | TRBV7-7 | NA | CASSFGRENTGELFF | TGTGCCAGCAGCTTCGGACGGGAGAACACCGGGGAGCTGTTTTTT
TRBJ2-5 | NA | TRBV7-9 | TRBD1 | CASSADRGHGETQYF | TGTGCCAGCAGCGCGGACAGGGGGCATGGAGAGACCCAGTACTTC